This T cell receptor beta chain was sequenced during a study of cytomegalovirus exposure and HLA in healthy donors. Study-wide results and limits: Presence/absence analyses assumed roughly uniform sequencing depth across donors, which may not hold. A few V segments could not be told apart, such as TRBV6-2 and TRBV6-3, and were left out.

With V trimmed by 0 bases and J by 4 bases, 3 bases remained unmatched. This CDR3 contains 14 residues. CDR1 and CDR2 (germline): ENHRY, SYGVKD. A note on this clone: No antigen is known for it.

The PCR was carried out with 60 Vbeta primers and 13 Jbeta primers. Repertoires were generated with immunoSEQ multiplex PCR, while TCRdb's copy carries only in-frame clones and drops some. The table has fewer than 200,000 clones, about 86% seen once. The V gene is TRBV10-3, the J gene TRBJ2-7, with 7 bases that match TRBD2. The sequenced sample consisted of PBMCs. This receptor was obtained from a woman between 25 and 40 years old in good health and CMV-seronegative. The CDR3 loop reads CAISESLGGYEQYF. The DNA for the CDR3 is TGTGCCATCAGTGAGTCCCTGGGGGGGTACGAGCAGTACTTC.